The next 15 T cell receptor beta chains were all read from a single sample in a study of blood T cell repertoires in COVID-19. TCRdb's table, derived via immunoSEQ multiplex PCR, lists solely in-frame clones and lacks some. The top ten clones hold 6.5% to 9.5% of a sample with 100,000 to 150,000 clones, about 74% of them seen once. Sequenced input: peripheral blood. Receptors originate from a human donor in a cohort sampled during active COVID-19.

This chain joins TRBV9 and TRBJ1-1, with no clear D. With 7 bases removed from V and 1 base from J, the gap between germline ends came to 8 bases. Germline CDR1 reads SGDLS; CDR2 reads YYNGEE. CDR3 length equals 12 residues. In DNA, the CDR3 is TGTGCCAGCGGTCCGGGGAACACTGAAGCTTTCTTT. It yields the protein CASGPGNTEAFF.

As to this clone: The junction does not match germline at one end; this may be a read error. This chain connects TRBV30 to TRBJ1-2; no firm D call. The germline V gene encodes CDR1 GTSNPN and CDR2 SVGIG (reference sequence). The CDR3 runs 10 residues. CDR3 nucleotide sequence: TGTGCCTGGAGCCTGACTCCCCTAGCCTTC. Amino acids: CAWSLTPLAF.

This clone was seen more than once but under ten times. The chain recombines TRBV14 with TRBJ2-7; tentative D call: TRBD1 (6 bases). Germline assignment: CDR1 SGHDN and CDR2 FVKESK. Trimming left V 1 base short and J 0 bases short, with 13 bases between. The CDR3 covers 16 residues. For the CDR3, the DNA is TGTGCCAGCAGCCAAGGCTTTGGGGACACCTCCTACGAGCAGTACTTC. Amino acids: CASSQGFGDTSYEQYF.

The rearrangement joins TRBV19 to TRBJ2-7; no firm D call. V was pared by 5 bases and J by 3 bases, with 11 bases between. CDR3 length: 13 residues. The germline V gene encodes CDR1 LNHDA and CDR2 SQIVND (reference sequence). CDR3 in amino acids: CASSVSIGYEQYF. CDR3 coding DNA: TGTGCCAGTAGTGTGTCGATCGGCTACGAGCAGTACTTC. The variable domain in full, completed from reference TRBV19 and TRBJ2-7, reads DGGITQSPKYLFRKEGQNVTLSCEQNLNHDAMYWYRQDPGQGLRLIYYSQIVNDFQKGDIAEGYSVSREKKESFPLTVTSAQKNPTAFYLCASSVSIGYEQYFGPGTRLTVT.

V and J are TRBV5-5 and TRBJ1-2; tentatively, D is TRBD1 (5 bases). CDR3 length: 14 residues. V lost 4 bases and J lost 3, with 13 bases in between. Looked up from germline, CDR1 is SGHKS and CDR2 is YYEKEE (reference sequence). The CDR3 region is CASSPVRVDYGYTF. DNA for the CDR3: TGTGCCAGCAGCCCGGTCAGGGTCGACTATGGCTACACCTTC.

The rearrangement uses TRBV3-1 (or the pseudogene TRBV3-2) and TRBJ1-1, with 8 positions matching TRBD1. The V segment lost 0 bases and the J segment 4 bases; nucleotides outside the gene matches: 4. The CDR3 sequence is 15 residues long. Per germline, CDR1 LGHDT and CDR2 YNNKEL (reference sequence). The CDR3 loop reads CASSQDRTGITEAFF. Written as DNA, the CDR3 is TGTGCCAGCAGCCAAGACCGGACAGGGATCACTGAAGCTTTCTTT.

The gene calls are TRBV5-4 and TRBJ1-3; TRBD1 aligns across 8 bases. This CDR3 has 15 amino acids. Looked up from germline, CDR1 is SGHNT and CDR2 is YYREEE (reference sequence). The V and J ends lost 0 bases and 5 bases, in that order; junction bases with no gene match: 4. The CDR3 region has the DNA TGTGCCAGCAGCTTGGATCGACAGGGGCGAAACACCATATATTTT. It translates to CASSLDRQGRNTIYF. Looking up the rest from reference TRBV5-4 and TRBJ1-3 gives the full variable domain: ETGVTQSPTHLIKTRGQQVTLRCSSQSGHNTVSWYQQALGQGPQFIFQYYREEENGRGNFPPRFSGLQFPNYSSELNVNALELDDSALYLCASSLDRQGRNTIYFGEGSWLTVV.

CDR3 coding DNA: TGTGCCCAAACTCGGACAGGGGCTTATCAGCCCCAGCATTTT. Protein sequence: CAQTRTGAYQPQHF. The chain recombines TRBV21-1 with TRBJ1-5; the table's D gene call, TRBD1, was not cross checked with the DNA. TRBV21-1 is listed as a pseudogene. This CDR3 region has 14 residues.

CDR3 nucleotide sequence: TGTGCCTGGAGGCCGGGACAGGGGGGTGCTGGGGCCAACGTCCTGACTTTC. Translated: CAWRPGQGGAGANVLTF. V usage is TRBV30 and J usage is TRBJ2-6, with 11 bases aligning to TRBD1. J gave up 2 bases and V 3 bases, and 6 bases lay outside the gene matches. The CDR3 spans 17 residues. CDR1 is GTSNPN, CDR2 SVGIG, per germline (reference sequence).

This chain links TRBV18 with TRBJ2-7; D gene ambiguous. The ends were cut back, 2 bases at V and 2 bases at J, with 10 bases in the middle. Per the germline V gene, CDR1 is KGHSH and CDR2 is LQKENI. CDR3 length: 14 residues. Here the CDR3 reads CASSPSQTTYEQYF. The CDR3 DNA reads TGTGCCAGCTCACCATCACAAACTACCTACGAGCAGTACTTC.

The chain couples TRBV12-5 to TRBJ1-1; the D gene is possibly TRBD1 (6 bases). The V end lost 7 bases, the J end lost 4 bases, and 13 bases lay between the germline ends. The CDR3 loop spans 13 amino acids. Germline CDR1 LGHNT, CDR2 FRNRAP. The CDR3 spells CASALGGVTEAFF. The CDR3 region has the DNA TGTGCTAGTGCCCTAGGGGGGGTCACTGAAGCTTTCTTT.

This clone was observed a handful of times. The chain employs TRBV7-2 and TRBJ2-7; D may be TRBD1 (6 bases). The CDR3 has 13 amino acids. CDR1 SGHTA and CDR2 FQGNSA come from the germline V gene. Trimming removed 11 bases from V and 3 bases from J, with 17 bases in between. CDR3 DNA: TGTGCCGTACAATACAGGGCTGGCTACGAGCAGTACTTC. Its translation is CAVQYRAGYEQYF.

This sequence joins TRBV5-4 and TRBJ2-7, with 7 bases lining up with TRBD2. V lost 4 bases, J lost 6 bases, and 7 bases stayed unmatched. CDR1 is SGHNT and CDR2 is YYREEE in the germline V gene (reference sequence). The length of the CDR3 is 13 residues. DNA for the CDR3: TGTGCCAGCAGCCCTTGGGAGGGCCCCGAGCAGTACTTC. Translating it yields CASSPWEGPEQYF.

The gene calls are TRBV7-8 and TRBJ2-7; 9 bases are a match to TRBD2. Germline trimming cut 4 bases from V and 0 bases from J; bases unmatched to any gene: 4. This CDR3 has 15 residues. The germline V gene has CDR1 SGHVS and CDR2 FQNEAQ. For the CDR3, the DNA is TGTGCCAGCAGCTCACATAGCGGGGGCTCCTACGAGCAGTACTTC. Translated, it gives CASSSHSGGSYEQYF.

The J gene is TRBJ2-7, the V gene TRBV28, with D possibly TRBD2 on 6 matching bases. CDR3 length: 13 amino acids. Deletions cut 5 bases from V and 5 bases from J, with 13 bases between. Per germline, CDR1 MDHEN and CDR2 SYDVKM. The CDR3 sequence: CASSLTGVNEQYF. DNA of the CDR3: TGTGCCAGCAGTCTAACGGGAGTCAACGAGCAGTACTTC.